This entry describes one T cell receptor beta chain. Its antigen is not yet known. Base qualities are not recorded, but no much larger clone differs from it by a single base. Library construction relied on PCR. The data were produced on an Illumina iSeq 100. The study's own analysis went as follows. Non-productive sequences were removed, and CDR3s that did not start with C, did not end with F or W, or were shorter than 7 amino acids were discarded. Similarity between CDR3 sequences was evaluated in R version 3.6.1 using Levenshtein distances (stringdist) and unrooted phylogenetic trees (ape). The public reads were reanalyzed by TCRdb: fastp trimming at Q25, MiXCR alignment, in-frame beta chains only. Every distinct CDR3 protein forms one entry, paired with its most common genes and DNA. TCRdb assigned the V and J calls; the authors' analysis was not used. The sample contains some 20,000 distinct CDR3 sequences, 45% to 70% of them found a single time. The ten top clones hold 0.95% to 1.3% of the sample.

These data belong to a study of vaccination and CD4 T cells after COVID-19 (dated by TCRdb to between 2021 and 2022). As for the study more broadly: Every convalescent patient had a positive nasal swab PCR test for SARS-CoV-2, with mild disease in 9 or 10 patients and severe disease in one. Participants got two doses of the Pfizer-BioNTech BNT162b2 vaccine (n=8) or two doses of the Moderna mRNA-1273 vaccine (n=2). Post-vaccine blood samples were collected a median of around 2.5 months after the second vaccine dose, ranging from about 12 to 250 days. Post-COVID blood samples were collected from convalescent patients a median of around 100 days after diagnosis, with a range of roughly 35 to 161 days. Six males and four females were included in the convalescent cohort, with two Hispanic individuals, seven Caucasians, two Asians and one multiracial person represented. In fewer than 12 COVID-19 convalescent patients and several infection-naive healthy vaccine recipients, researchers compared the spike-specific CD4+ TCR repertoire from before mRNA vaccination with the repertoire from after. What the work shows at the level of the full study, not this receptor alone: Among the post-vaccine SARS-CoV-2-reactive clones in convalescent patients, a median approximately 86% showed up only after vaccination, which suggests vaccine-specific priming. The study included relatively few convalescent patients and did not analyze early timepoints after natural infection. Although the median number of SARS-CoV-2-reactive clonotypes went up from 20 to 25 after infection to around 40 after vaccination, the increase was not significant. Nearly all vaccine-specific clones in convalescent patients (304 of 307) were mono-reactive for SARS-CoV-2 spike rather than cross-reactive with common cold coronaviruses.

The positive SARS-CoV-2 PCR tests of the convalescent patients were dated from March to December 2020, before the Alpha, Beta and Delta variants emerged in the United States. Ficoll-Paque Plus gradient centrifugation was used to isolate PBMCs from whole blood, and the isolated PBMCs were then either used fresh or cryopreserved at -140C. CDR1 and CDR2 were assigned from the germline V gene (reference sequence) as DFQATT and SNEGSKA. Inclusive of the bounding cysteine and phenylalanine, the CDR3 is 16 residues long. Just CDR3 DNA is preserved here, 48 bases in frame from base 1. The V end gives up 1 base and the J end 5 bases, leaving 11 bases in the junction not matched to a gene.

This specimen consisted of CD4+ T cells from blood, obtained after SARS-CoV-2 vaccination. Recombination connected TRBV20-1 to TRBJ2-5, with TRBD2 matching 9 junction bases. The TCR comes from a human donor who had recovered from COVID-19. The CDR3 here reads CSARVKVGLAMETQYF. The DNA sequence is as follows: TGCAGTGCTAGAGTGAAAGTAGGACTAGCGATGGAGACCCAGTACTTC.